Included here is one TCR beta chain sequence, with context. The assay was immunoSEQ multiplex PCR, and TCRdb's table has in-frame clones only and misses some. Of some 180,000 clones in the sample, about 81% are singletons; the top ten hold roughly 1.2%. Germline V gene sequence: CDR1 SGHRS, CDR2 YFSETQ. The V and J ends lost 5 bases and 4 bases, in that order; junction bases with no gene match: 3. The CDR3 totals 13 residues. The data were obtained in a study of cytomegalovirus exposure and HLA in healthy donors. This clonotype was sampled from a woman aged 25-40 years in good health and CMV-seronegative. The sample comprised PBMCs. The rearrangement joins TRBV5-1 to TRBJ2-7; 10 nucleotides agree with TRBD2. CDR3 sequence: CASRTSGAYEQYF. CDR3 DNA sequence: TGCGCCAGCAGAACTAGCGGGGCGTACGAGCAGTACTTC.